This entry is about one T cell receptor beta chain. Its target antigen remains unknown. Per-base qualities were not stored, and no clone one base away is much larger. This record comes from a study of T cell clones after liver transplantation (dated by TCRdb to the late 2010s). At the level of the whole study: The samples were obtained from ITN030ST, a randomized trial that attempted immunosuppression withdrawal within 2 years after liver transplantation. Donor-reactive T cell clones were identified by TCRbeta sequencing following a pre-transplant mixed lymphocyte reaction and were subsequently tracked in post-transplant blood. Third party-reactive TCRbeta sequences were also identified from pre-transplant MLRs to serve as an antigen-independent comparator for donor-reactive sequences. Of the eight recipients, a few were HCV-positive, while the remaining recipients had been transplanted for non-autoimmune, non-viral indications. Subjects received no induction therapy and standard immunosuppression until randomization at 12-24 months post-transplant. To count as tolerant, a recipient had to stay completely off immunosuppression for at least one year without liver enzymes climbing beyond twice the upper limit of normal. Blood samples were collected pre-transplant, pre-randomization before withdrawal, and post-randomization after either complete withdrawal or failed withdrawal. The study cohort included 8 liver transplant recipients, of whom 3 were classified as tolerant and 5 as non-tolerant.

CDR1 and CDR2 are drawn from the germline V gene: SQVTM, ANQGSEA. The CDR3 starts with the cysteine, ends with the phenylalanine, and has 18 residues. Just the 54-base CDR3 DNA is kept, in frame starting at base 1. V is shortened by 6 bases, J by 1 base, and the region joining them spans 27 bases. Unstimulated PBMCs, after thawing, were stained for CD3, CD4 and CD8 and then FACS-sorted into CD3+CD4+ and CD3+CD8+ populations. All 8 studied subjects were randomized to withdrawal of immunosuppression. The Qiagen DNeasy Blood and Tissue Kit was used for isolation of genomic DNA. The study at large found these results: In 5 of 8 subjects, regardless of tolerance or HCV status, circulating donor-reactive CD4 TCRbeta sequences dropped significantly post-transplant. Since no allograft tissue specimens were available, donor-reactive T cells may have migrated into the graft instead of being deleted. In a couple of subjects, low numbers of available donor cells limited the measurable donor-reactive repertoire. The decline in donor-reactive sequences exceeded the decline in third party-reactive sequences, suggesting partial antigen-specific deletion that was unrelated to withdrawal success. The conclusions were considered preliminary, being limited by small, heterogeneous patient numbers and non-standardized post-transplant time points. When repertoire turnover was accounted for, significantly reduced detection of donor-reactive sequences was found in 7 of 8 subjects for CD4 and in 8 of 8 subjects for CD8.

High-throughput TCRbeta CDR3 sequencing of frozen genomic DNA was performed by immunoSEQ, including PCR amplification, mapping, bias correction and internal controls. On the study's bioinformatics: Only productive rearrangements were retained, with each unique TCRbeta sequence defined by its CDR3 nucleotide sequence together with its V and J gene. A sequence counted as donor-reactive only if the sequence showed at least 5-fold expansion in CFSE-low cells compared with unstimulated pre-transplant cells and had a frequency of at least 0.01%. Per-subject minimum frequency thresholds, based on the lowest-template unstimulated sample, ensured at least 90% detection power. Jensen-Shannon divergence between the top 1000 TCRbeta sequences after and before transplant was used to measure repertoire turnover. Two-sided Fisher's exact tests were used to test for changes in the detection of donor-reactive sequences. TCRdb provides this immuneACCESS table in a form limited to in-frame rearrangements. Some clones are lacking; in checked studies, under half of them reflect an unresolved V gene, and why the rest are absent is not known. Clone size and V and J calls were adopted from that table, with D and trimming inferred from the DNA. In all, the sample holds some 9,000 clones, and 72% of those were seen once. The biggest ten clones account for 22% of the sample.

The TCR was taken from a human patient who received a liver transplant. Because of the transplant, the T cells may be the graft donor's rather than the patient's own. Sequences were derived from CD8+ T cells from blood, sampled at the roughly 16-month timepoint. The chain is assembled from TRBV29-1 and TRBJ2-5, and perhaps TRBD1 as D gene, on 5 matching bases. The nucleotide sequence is TGCAGCGTCCGACCCCAATTCGACGGTGGGGCTAGCCAAGAGACCCAGTACTTC. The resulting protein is CSVRPQFDGGASQETQYF.